This TCR beta chain was obtained from a study of blood T cell repertoires in COVID-19. TCRdb's table, derived via immunoSEQ multiplex PCR, lists solely in-frame clones and lacks some. There are 130,000 to 150,000 clones in the sample; approximately 83% occur only once, and more than 8.5% lies in the top ten. The V end lost 0 bases, the J end lost 3 bases, and 9 bases lay between the germline ends. Germline lookup yields CDR1 LGHNA and CDR2 YSLEER. This CDR3 contains 16 residues. The sequence was collected from a man over 45 who had recovered from COVID-19. The V call is TRBV4-3, the J call TRBJ1-6; D is unresolved. Source material: PBMCs or T cells enriched from blood (not recorded which). CDR3 sequence reads: CASSQEDRDYNSPLHF. In DNA, the CDR3 is TGCGCCAGCAGCCAAGAAGACCGGGACTATAATTCACCCCTCCACTTT.